This T cell receptor beta chain was captured in a study of OX40 agonist ivuxolimab in advanced cancers. Between the trimmed V and J ends, which lost 0 bases and 3 bases, there was a span of 6 bases. Germline assignment: CDR1 SGHAT and CDR2 FQNNGV. The CDR3 is 13 amino acids. Data came from immunoSEQ multiplex PCR; TCRdb stores just in-frame clones and leaves some out. There are 60,000 to 70,000 clones in the sample; 89% occur only once, and 9.5% to 15% lies in the top ten. The clonotype comes from an adult with an advanced solid tumor such as melanoma, head and neck, liver or kidney cancer. The chain combines TRBV11-2 with TRBJ2-7; D gene ambiguous. The source was CD4+ or CD8+ T cells sorted from blood, collected in a trial of the OX40 agonist ivuxolimab. CDR3 DNA sequence: TGTGCCAGCAGCTTAGATCCCATCTACGAGCAGTACTTC. Translating gives CASSLDPIYEQYF.